The clone carrying this TCR beta chain was observed a handful of times. The source of the sample is a study of T cells in Graves' hyperthyroidism and ophthalmopathy. Hyperthyroidism in the patients, aged 18 to 65, was newly diagnosed and under 2 months in duration. Uncontrolled infection, other autoimmune disease, pregnancy or lactation barred patients from enrollment. Trimming removed 5 bases from V and 6 bases from J; junction bases left unmatched: 7. The V gene's germline CDR1 is LNHDA and CDR2 SQIVND (reference sequence). The CDR3 runs 14 residues. There were TCR beta CDR3 regions amplified from RNA transcripts. First-round RT-PCR of the TCR CDR3 relied on the HTBI primer set. From the multiplex PCR reads, TCRdb called clonotypes with MiXCR, one entry per CDR3 protein. The sample records roughly 330,000 distinct CDR3 sequences, 15% to 20% being singletons.

Input material: blood. The TCR originated in a man between 25 and 39 years old with Graves' hyperthyroidism. The V and J genes are TRBV19 and TRBJ2-7; 10 bases line up with TRBD1. The CDR3 sequence is CASSDDRGRAEQYF. The CDR3 DNA reads as TGTGCCAGTAGTGATGACAGGGGGCGCGCCGAGCAGTACTTC.